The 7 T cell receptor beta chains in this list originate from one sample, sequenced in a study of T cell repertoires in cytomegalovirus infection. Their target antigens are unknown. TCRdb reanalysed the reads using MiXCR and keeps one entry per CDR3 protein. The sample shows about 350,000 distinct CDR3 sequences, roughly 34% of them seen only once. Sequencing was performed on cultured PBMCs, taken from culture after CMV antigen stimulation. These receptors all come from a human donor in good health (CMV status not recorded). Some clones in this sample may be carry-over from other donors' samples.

The CDR3 coding sequence is TGTGCCAGCAGCGCGGGACACTTAATCTCTGGGGCCAACGTCCTGACTTTC. It specifies CASSAGHLISGANVLTF. The chain links TRBV5-4 to TRBJ2-6; D tentatively reads TRBD1 or TRBD2 (6 bases each). Germline CDR1 is SGHNT and CDR2 is YYREEE (reference sequence). The germline V and J ends were trimmed by 4 bases and 0 bases, with 14 bases remaining between them. The CDR3 runs 17 residues. Complete variable domain (other parts from reference TRBV5-4 and TRBJ2-6): ETGVTQSPTHLIKTRGQQVTLRCSSQSGHNTVSWYQQALGQGPQFIFQYYREEENGRGNFPPRFSGLQFPNYSSELNVNALELDDSALYLCASSAGHLISGANVLTFGAGSRLTVL.

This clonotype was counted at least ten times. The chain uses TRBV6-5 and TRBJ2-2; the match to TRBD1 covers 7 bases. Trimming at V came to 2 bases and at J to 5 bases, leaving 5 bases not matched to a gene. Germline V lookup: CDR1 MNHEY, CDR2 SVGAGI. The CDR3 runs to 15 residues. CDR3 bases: TGTGCCAGCAGTTACATGACAGGGCGGACCGGGGAGCTGTTTTTT. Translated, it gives CASSYMTGRTGELFF.

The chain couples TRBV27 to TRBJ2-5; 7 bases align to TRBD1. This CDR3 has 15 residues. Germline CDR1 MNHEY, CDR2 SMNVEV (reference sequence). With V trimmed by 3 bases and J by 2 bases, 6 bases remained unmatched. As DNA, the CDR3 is TGTGCCAGCAGTTTTACGGCCAGGGGGCAAGAGACCCAGTACTTC. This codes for CASSFTARGQETQYF.

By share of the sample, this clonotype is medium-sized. CDR3 DNA: TGTGCCAGCAGCCCTAGACTAGCGGACTTCAATGAGCAGTTCTTC. Protein: CASSPRLADFNEQFF. J is TRBJ2-1 and V is TRBV5-4; the match to TRBD2 covers 9 bases. The CDR3 extends over 15 amino acids. Germline assignment: CDR1 SGHNT and CDR2 YYREEE (reference sequence). After removal of 4 bases from V and 6 bases from J, the junction contained 8 bases not matched to a gene.

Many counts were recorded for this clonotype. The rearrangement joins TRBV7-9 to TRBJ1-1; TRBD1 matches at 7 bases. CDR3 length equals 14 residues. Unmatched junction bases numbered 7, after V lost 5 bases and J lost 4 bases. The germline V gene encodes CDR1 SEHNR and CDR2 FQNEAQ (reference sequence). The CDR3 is CASSPWDSFTEAFF. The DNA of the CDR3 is TGTGCCAGCAGCCCCTGGGACAGCTTCACTGAAGCTTTCTTT.

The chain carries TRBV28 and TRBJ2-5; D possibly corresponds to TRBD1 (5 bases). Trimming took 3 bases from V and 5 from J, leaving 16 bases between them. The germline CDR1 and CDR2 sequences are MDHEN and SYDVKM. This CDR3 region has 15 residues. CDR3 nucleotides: TGTGCCAGCAGTTTGCCAGGGAAGGCAGGCGAGACCCAGTACTTC. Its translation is CASSLPGKAGETQYF.

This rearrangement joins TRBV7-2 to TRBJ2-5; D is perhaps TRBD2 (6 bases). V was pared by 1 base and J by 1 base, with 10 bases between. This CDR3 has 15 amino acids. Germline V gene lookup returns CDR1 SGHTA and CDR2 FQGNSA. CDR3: CASSLVTSSQETQYF. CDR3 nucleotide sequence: TGTGCCAGCAGCTTAGTAACTAGCAGCCAAGAGACCCAGTACTTC.